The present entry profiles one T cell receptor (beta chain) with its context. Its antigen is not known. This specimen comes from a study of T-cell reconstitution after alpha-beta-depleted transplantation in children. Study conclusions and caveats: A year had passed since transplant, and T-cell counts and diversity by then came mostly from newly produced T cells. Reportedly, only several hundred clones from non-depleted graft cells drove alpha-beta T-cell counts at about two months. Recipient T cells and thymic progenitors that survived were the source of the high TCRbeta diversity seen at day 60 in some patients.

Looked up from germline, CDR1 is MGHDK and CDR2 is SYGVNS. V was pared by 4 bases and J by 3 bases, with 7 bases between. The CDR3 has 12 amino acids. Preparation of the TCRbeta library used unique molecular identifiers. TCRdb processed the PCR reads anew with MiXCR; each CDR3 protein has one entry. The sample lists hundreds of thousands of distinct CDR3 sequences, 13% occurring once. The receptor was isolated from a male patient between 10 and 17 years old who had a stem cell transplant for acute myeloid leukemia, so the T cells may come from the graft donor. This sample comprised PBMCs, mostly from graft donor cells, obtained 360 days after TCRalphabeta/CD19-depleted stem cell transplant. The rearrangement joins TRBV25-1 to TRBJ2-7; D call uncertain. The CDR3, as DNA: TGTGCCAGCAGTGCTGAGCTCTACGAGCAGTACTTC. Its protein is CASSAELYEQYF.